This TCR beta chain was recovered during a study of shared clonotypes between healthy human individuals. Study information: CD4 naive and CD4 memory each took three plates per donor, while CD8 naive took two and CD8 memory one.

Cells designated naive CD8 were CD45RO-negative and were positively selected for CCR7, with terminally differentiated effector memory CD45RA+ cells excluded. Method: immunoSEQ multiplex PCR; TCRdb's copy keeps in-frame clones and lacks some. The sample consists of approximately 650,000 clones, over 95% of them appearing once. The V segment lost 2 bases and the J segment 4 bases; nucleotides outside the gene matches: 5. Per the germline V gene, CDR1 is SGHTS and CDR2 is YDEGEE. This CDR3 region has 14 residues. V and J are TRBV5-8 and TRBJ2-5, with 7 nucleotides matching TRBD2. The sequencing sample was made of naive CD8+ T cells sorted from blood. The receptor was derived from a young woman in good health. CDR3 DNA: TGTGCCAGCAGCTTTGAGGGAGGGCTAGAGACCCAGTACTTC. Translating gives CASSFEGGLETQYF.